Listed below are T cell receptor beta chains from one sample, sequenced in a study of T cells after yellow fever vaccination. TCRdb used MiXCR to reprocess the 5' RACE reads, holding one entry per CDR3 protein. The data contain hundreds of thousands of distinct CDR3 sequences, 7% to 9% of them singletons. Source: PBMCs, taken more than 35 days after the first yellow fever vaccination. The receptors shown here come from a man younger than 35 who received the YFV17D yellow fever vaccine. Each CDR3 is given with its conserved first and last residue. D genes are given only for firm matches. Clone size is stated in some rows and not others, as once, few, many or a class when expanded.

v_gene: TRBV9
j_gene: TRBJ2-3
d_gene: TRBD2
abundance: NA
CDR3aa: CASSVGLADTQYF
CDR3nt: TGTGCCAGCAGCGTGGGACTAGCGGATACGCAGTATTTT

v_gene: TRBV7-9
j_gene: TRBJ1-5
d_gene: NA
abundance: many
CDR3aa: CASSLGGPEQPQHF
CDR3nt: TGTGCCAGCAGCTTAGGGGGTCCTGAGCAGCCCCAGCATTTT

v_gene: TRBV5-1
j_gene: TRBJ1-1
d_gene: TRBD1
abundance: few
CDR3aa: CASSVDGTGGSAFF
CDR3nt: TGCGCCAGCAGCGTGGATGGGACAGGAGGTTCGGCTTTCTTT

v_gene: TRBV5-1
j_gene: TRBJ1-6
d_gene: NA
abundance: few
CDR3aa: CASSLDGTLGSPLHF
CDR3nt: TGCGCCAGCAGCTTGGACGGGACGTTAGGTTCACCCCTCCACTTT

v_gene: TRBV4-2
j_gene: TRBJ2-5
d_gene: TRBD2
abundance: few
CDR3aa: CASSQVAGERETQYF
CDR3nt: TGTGCCAGCAGCCAAGTAGCGGGGGAGCGTGAGACCCAGTACTTC

v_gene: TRBV7-2
j_gene: TRBJ1-6
d_gene: NA
abundance: many
CDR3aa: CASSPPPAPPLHF
CDR3nt: TGTGCCAGCAGCCCACCCCCGGCGCCACCCCTCCACTTT

v_gene: TRBV5-1
j_gene: TRBJ2-2
d_gene: NA
abundance: many
CDR3aa: CASSSTGELFF
CDR3nt: TGTGCCAGCAGCTCAACCGGGGAGCTGTTTTTT

v_gene: TRBV6-5
j_gene: TRBJ2-5
d_gene: NA
abundance: NA
CDR3aa: CASRAQQETQYF
CDR3nt: TGTGCCAGCAGAGCACAGCAAGAGACCCAGTACTTC

v_gene: TRBV7-9
j_gene: TRBJ2-6
d_gene: NA
abundance: NA
CDR3aa: CASSLRQQDSGANVLTF
CDR3nt: TGTGCCAGCAGCCTTCGACAACAGGACTCTGGGGCCAACGTCCTGACTTTC

v_gene: TRBV5-1
j_gene: TRBJ2-5
d_gene: NA
abundance: many
CDR3aa: CASSFSRQETQYF
CDR3nt: TGCGCCAGCAGCTTCTCCAGGCAAGAGACCCAGTACTTC

v_gene: TRBV7-9
j_gene: TRBJ2-4
d_gene: NA
abundance: few
CDR3aa: CASSKTGLSAKNIQYF
CDR3nt: TGTGCCAGCAGCAAAACAGGGCTTTCGGCCAAAAACATTCAGTACTTC

v_gene: TRBV9
j_gene: TRBJ2-1
d_gene: TRBD1
abundance: NA
CDR3aa: CASSVEGTGGNEQFF
CDR3nt: TGTGCCAGCAGCGTAGAAGGGACAGGGGGCAATGAGCAGTTCTTC

v_gene: TRBV10-3
j_gene: TRBJ2-7
d_gene: NA
abundance: few
CDR3aa: CATQGGSSYEQYF
CDR3nt: TGTGCCACCCAGGGGGGGTCCTCCTACGAGCAGTACTTC

v_gene: TRBV7-9
j_gene: TRBJ1-5
d_gene: NA
abundance: NA
CDR3aa: CASSLDPLRLGNQPQHF
CDR3nt: TGTGCCAGCAGCCTCGACCCCCTTAGACTGGGCAATCAGCCCCAGCATTTT

v_gene: TRBV20-1
j_gene: TRBJ2-5
d_gene: NA
abundance: many
CDR3aa: CSAGPGTGETQYF
CDR3nt: TGCAGTGCTGGTCCGGGGACCGGGGAGACCCAGTACTTC

v_gene: TRBV5-1
j_gene: TRBJ2-1
d_gene: TRBD2
abundance: many
CDR3aa: CASRKAAGLDEQFF
CDR3nt: TGCGCCAGCAGGAAAGCAGCGGGGTTGGATGAGCAGTTCTTC

v_gene: TRBV7-3
j_gene: TRBJ2-3
d_gene: NA
abundance: NA
CDR3aa: CASSLLGGDTQYF
CDR3nt: TGTGCCAGCAGCCTGCTCGGAGGAGATACGCAGTATTTT

v_gene: TRBV29-1
j_gene: TRBJ2-2
d_gene: TRBD1
abundance: few
CDR3aa: CSVPGQGHTGELFF
CDR3nt: TGCAGCGTCCCCGGACAGGGACACACCGGGGAGCTGTTTTTT

v_gene: TRBV20-1
j_gene: TRBJ2-1
d_gene: NA
abundance: few
CDR3aa: CSASVPGGGEQFF
CDR3nt: TGCAGTGCTAGCGTCCCCGGAGGGGGTGAGCAGTTCTTC

v_gene: TRBV11-2
j_gene: TRBJ2-5
d_gene: TRBD2
abundance: many
CDR3aa: CASSLSTGGETQYF
CDR3nt: TGTGCCAGCAGCTTAAGTACGGGGGGGGAGACCCAGTACTTC

v_gene: TRBV20-1
j_gene: TRBJ2-2
d_gene: TRBD1
abundance: few
CDR3aa: CSATLPYRGRGGELFF
CDR3nt: TGCAGTGCTACACTACCCTACAGGGGGCGAGGCGGGGAGCTGTTTTTT

v_gene: TRBV15
j_gene: TRBJ2-2
d_gene: NA
abundance: NA
CDR3aa: CATSREFWGTGELFF
CDR3nt: TGTGCCACCAGCAGAGAGTTTTGGGGCACCGGGGAGCTGTTTTTT

v_gene: TRBV5-5
j_gene: TRBJ1-5
d_gene: NA
abundance: NA
CDR3aa: CASSFIGAPAINQPQHF
CDR3nt: TGTGCCAGCAGCTTTATCGGGGCACCGGCAATCAATCAGCCCCAGCATTTT